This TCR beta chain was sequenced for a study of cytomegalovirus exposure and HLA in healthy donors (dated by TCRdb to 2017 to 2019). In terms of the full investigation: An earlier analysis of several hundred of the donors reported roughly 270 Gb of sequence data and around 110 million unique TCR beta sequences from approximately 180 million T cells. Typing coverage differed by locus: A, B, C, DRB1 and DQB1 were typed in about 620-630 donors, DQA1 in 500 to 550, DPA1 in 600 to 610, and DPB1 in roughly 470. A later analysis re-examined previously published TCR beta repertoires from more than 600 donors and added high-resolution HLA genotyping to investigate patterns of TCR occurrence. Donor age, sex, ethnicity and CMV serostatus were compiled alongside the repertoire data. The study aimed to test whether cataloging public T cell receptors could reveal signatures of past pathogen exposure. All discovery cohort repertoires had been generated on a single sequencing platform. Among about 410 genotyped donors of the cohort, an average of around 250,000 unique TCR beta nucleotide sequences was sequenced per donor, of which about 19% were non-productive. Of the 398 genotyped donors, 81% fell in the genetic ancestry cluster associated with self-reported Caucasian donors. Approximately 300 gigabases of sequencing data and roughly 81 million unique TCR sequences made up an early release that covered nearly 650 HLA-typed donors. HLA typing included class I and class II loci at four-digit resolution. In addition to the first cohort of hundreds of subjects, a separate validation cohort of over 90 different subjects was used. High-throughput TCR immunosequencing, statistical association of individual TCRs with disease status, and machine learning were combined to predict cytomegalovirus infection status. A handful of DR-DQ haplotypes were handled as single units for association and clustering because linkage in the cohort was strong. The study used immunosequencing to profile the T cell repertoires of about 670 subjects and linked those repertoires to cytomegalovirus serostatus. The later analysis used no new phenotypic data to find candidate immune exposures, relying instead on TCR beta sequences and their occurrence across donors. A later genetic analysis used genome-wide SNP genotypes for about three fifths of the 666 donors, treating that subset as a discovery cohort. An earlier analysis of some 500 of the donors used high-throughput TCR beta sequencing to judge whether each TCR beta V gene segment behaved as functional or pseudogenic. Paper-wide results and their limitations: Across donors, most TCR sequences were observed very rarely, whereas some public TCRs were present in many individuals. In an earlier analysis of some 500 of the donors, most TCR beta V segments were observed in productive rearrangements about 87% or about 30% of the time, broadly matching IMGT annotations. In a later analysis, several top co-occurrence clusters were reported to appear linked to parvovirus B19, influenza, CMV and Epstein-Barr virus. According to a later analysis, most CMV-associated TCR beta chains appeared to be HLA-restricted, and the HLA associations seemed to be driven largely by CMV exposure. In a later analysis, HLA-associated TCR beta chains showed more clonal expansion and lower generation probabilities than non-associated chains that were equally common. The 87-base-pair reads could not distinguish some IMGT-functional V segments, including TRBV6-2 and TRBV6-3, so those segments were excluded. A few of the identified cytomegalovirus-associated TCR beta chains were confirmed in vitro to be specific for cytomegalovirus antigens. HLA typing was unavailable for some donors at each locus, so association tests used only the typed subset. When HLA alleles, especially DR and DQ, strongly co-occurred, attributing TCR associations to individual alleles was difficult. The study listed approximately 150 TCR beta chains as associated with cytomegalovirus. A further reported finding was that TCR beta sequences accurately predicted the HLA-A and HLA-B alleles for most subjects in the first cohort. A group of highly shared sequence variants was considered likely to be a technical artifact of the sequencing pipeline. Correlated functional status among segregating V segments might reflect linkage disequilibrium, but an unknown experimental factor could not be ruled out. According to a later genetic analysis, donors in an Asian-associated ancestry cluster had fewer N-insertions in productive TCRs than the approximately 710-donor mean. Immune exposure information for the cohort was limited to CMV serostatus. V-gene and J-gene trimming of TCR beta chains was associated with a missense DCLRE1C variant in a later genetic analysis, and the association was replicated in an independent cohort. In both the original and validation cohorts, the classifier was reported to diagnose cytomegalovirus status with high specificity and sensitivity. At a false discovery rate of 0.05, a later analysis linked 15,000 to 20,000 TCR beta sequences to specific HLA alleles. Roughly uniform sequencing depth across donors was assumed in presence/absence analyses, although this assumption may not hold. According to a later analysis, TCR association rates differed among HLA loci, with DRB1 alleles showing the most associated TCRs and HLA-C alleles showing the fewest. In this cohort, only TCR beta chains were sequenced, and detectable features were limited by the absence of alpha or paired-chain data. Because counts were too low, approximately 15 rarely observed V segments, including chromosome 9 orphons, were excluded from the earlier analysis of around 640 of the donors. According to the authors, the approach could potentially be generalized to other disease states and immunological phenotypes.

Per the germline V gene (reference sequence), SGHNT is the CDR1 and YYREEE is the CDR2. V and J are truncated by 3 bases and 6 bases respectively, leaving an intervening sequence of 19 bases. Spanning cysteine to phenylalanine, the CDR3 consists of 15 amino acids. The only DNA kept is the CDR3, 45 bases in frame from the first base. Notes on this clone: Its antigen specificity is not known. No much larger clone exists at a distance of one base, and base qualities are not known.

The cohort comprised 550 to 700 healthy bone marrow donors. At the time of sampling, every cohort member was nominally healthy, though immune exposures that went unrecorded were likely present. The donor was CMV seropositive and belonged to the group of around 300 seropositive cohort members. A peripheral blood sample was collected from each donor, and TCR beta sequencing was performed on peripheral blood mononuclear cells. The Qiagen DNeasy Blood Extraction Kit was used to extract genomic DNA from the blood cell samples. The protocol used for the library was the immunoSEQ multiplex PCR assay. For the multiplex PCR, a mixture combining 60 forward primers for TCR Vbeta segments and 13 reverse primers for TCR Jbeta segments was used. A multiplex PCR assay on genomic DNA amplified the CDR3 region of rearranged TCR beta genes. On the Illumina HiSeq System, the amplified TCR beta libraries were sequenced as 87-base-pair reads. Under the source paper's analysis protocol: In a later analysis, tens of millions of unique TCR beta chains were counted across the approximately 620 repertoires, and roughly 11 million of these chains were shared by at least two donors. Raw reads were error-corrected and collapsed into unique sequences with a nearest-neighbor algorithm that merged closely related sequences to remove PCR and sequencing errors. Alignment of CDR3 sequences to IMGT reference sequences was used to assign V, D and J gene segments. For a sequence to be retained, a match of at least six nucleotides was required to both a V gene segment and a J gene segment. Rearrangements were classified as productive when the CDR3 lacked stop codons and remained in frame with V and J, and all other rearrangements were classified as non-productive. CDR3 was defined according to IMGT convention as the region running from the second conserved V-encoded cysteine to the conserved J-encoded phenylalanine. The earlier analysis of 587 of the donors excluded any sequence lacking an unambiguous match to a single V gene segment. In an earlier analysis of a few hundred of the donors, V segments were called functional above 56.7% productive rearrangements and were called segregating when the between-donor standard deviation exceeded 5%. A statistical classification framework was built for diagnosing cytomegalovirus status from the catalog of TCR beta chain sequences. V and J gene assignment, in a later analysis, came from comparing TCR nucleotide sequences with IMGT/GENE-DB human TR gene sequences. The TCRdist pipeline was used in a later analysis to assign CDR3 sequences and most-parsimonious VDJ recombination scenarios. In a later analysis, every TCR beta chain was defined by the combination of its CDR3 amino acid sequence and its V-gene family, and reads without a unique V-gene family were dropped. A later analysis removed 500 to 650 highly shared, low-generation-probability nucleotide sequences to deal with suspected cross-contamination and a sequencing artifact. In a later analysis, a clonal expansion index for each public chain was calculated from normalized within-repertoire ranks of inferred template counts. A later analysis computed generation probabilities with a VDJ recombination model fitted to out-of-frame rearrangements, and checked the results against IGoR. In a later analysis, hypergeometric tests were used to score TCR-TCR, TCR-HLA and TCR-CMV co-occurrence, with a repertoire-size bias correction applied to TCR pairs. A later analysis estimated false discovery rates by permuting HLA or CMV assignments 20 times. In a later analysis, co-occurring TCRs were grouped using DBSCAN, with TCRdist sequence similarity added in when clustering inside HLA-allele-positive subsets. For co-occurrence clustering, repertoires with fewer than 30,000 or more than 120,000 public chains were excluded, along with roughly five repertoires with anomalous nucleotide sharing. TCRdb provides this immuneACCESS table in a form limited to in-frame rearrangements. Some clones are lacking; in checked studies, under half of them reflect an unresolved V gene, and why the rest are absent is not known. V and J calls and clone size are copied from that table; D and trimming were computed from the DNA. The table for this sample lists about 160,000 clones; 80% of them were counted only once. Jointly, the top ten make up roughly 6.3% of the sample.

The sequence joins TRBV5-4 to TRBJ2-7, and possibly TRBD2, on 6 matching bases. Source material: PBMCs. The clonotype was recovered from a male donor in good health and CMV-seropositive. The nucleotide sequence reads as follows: TGTGCCAGCAGCTGGGGGGTAGGGTCCCTAGCCGAGCAGTACTTC. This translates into CASSWGVGSLAEQYF.